This TCR beta chain originates from a study of T cell responses to AZD1222 COVID-19 vaccine. This clone was seen a single time. No antigen is known for it. Generated by immunoSEQ multiplex PCR, the TCRdb table keeps only in-frame clones and is missing some. There are about 100,000 clones in the sample; about 88% occur only once, and approximately 16% lies in the top ten. Findings and caveats of the study: Repertoires in all cases were sampled only once the peak T cell response had passed. Donors were mostly white British, more females; clonal diversity possibly underestimated. With dominance at 160-218 and 743-854, vaccine-associated CD4 TCRs spanned spike.

This CDR3 has 14 residues. The V gene's germline CDR1 is MDHEN and CDR2 SYDVKM. V was pared by 6 bases and J by 5 bases, with 5 bases of the junction left unmatched. The V call is TRBV28, the J call TRBJ1-5; 9 nucleotides line up with TRBD1. The specimen comprised peripheral blood, sampled on day 0 of AZD1222 vaccination. This TCR was sampled from an adult in good health. The CDR3 DNA sequence: TGTGCCAGCAGCCCCGGGACAGGGTATCAGCCCCAGCATTTT. It encodes CASSPGTGYQPQHF.